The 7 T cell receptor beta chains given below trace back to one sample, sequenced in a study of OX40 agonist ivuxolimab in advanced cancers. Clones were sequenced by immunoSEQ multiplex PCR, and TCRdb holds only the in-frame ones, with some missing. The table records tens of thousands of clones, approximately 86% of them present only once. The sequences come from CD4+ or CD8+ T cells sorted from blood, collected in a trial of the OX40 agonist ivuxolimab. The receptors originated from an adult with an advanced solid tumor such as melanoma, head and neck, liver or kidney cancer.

CDR3 region: CASQREKETQYF. The CDR3 bases are TGTGCCAGCCAGCGGGAGAAAGAGACCCAGTACTTC. V usage is TRBV7-2 and J usage is TRBJ2-5, with 8 bases lining up with TRBD2. Germline V gives CDR1 SGHTA, CDR2 FQGNSA. CDR3 length: 12 residues. V shed 8 bases and J 3 bases; nucleotides not matched to a gene: 2. The full variable domain, with the rest looked up from reference TRBV7-2 and TRBJ2-5, is GAGVSQSPSNKVTEKGKDVELRCDPISGHTALYWYRQSLGQGLEFLIYFQGNSAPDKSGLPSDRFSAERTGGSVSTLTIQRTQQEDSAVYLCASQREKETQYFGPGTRLLVL.

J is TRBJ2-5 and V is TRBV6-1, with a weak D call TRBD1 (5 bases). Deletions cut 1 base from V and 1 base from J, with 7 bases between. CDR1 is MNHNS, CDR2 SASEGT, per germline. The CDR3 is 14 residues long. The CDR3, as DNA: TGTGCCAGCAGTGAAGGCAGGGTCCAAGAGACCCAGTACTTC. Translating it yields CASSEGRVQETQYF.

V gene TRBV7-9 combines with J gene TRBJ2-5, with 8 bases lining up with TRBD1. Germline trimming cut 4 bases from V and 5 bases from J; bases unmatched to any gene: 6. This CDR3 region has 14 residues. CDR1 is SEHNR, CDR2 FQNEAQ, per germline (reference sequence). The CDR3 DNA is TGTGCCAGCAGCTCCGACAGGGGAAGGGAGACCCAGTACTTC. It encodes CASSSDRGRETQYF. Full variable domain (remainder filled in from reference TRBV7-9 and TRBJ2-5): DTGVSQNPRHKITKRGQNVTFRCDPISEHNRLYWYRQTLGQGPEFLTYFQNEAQLEKSRLLSDRFSAERPKGSFSTLEIQRTEQGDSAMYLCASSSDRGRETQYFGPGTRLLVL.

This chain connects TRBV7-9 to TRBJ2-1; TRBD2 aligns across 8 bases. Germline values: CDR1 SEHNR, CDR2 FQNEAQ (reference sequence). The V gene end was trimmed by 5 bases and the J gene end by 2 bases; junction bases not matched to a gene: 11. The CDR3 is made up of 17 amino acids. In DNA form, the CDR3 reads TGTGCCAGCAGCCCCCAGGGCGGGAGGCTGACCTACAATGAGCAGTTCTTC. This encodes CASSPQGGRLTYNEQFF. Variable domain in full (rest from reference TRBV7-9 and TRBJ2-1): DTGVSQNPRHKITKRGQNVTFRCDPISEHNRLYWYRQTLGQGPEFLTYFQNEAQLEKSRLLSDRFSAERPKGSFSTLEIQRTEQGDSAMYLCASSPQGGRLTYNEQFFGPGTRLTVL.

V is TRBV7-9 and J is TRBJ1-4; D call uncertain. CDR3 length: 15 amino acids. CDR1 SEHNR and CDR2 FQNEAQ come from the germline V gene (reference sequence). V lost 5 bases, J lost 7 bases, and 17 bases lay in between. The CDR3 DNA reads TGTGCCAGCAGCCCCGCCGAGATGCGGGGTGAAAAACTGTTTTTT. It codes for CASSPAEMRGEKLFF.

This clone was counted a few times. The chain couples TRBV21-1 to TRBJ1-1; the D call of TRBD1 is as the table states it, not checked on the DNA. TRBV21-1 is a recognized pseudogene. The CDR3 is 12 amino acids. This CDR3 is CASSQSNTEAFF. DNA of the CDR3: TGTGCCAGCAGTCAGTCAAACACTGAAGCTTTCTTT.

This CDR3 reads CASSVQGVKREQYF. Here the CDR3 DNA reads TGTGCCAGCAGTGTGCAGGGGGTGAAAAGAGAGCAGTACTTC. V usage is TRBV2 and J usage is TRBJ2-7; 7 bases agree with TRBD1. Per the germline V gene, CDR1 is SNHLY and CDR2 is FYNNEI. The CDR3 consists of 14 residues. The V gene end was trimmed by 4 bases and the J gene end by 7 bases; junction bases not matched to a gene: 10. Variable domain in full (rest from reference TRBV2 and TRBJ2-7): EPEVTQTPSHQVTQMGQEVILRCVPISNHLYFYWYRQILGQKVEFLVSFYNNEISEKSEIFDDQFSVERPDGSNFTLKIRSTKLEDSAMYFCASSVQGVKREQYFGPGTRLTVT.